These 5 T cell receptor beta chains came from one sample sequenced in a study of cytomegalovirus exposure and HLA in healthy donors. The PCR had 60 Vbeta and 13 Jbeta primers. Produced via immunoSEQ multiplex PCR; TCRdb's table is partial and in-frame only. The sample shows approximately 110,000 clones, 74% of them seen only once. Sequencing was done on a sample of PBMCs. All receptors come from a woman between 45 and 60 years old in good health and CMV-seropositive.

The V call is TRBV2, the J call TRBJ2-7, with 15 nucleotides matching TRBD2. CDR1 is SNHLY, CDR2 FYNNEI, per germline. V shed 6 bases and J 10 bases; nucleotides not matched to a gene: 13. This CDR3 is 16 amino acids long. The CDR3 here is CASRAGTSGGQFAQYF. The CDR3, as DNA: TGTGCCAGCAGGGCCGGGACTAGCGGGGGGCAGTTCGCACAGTACTTC.

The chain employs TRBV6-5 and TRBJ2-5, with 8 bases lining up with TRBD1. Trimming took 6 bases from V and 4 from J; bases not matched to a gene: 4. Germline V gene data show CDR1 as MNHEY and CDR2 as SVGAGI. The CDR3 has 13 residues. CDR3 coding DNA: TGTGCCAGCAGCTTCGACAGGGGAGAGACCCAGTACTTC. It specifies CASSFDRGETQYF.

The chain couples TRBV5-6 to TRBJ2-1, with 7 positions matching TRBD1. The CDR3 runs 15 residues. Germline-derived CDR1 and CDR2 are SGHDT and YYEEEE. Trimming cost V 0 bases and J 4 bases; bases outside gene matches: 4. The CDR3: CASSLGGTEYNEQFF. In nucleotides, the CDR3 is TGTGCCAGCAGCTTGGGGGGGACAGAATACAATGAGCAGTTCTTC.

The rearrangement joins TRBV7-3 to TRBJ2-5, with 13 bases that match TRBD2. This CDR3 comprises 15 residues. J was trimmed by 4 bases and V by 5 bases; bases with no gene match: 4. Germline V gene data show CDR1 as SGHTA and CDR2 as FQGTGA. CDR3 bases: TGTGCCAGCAGCCCCGGACTAGCGGGGGTAGAGACCCAGTACTTC. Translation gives CASSPGLAGVETQYF.

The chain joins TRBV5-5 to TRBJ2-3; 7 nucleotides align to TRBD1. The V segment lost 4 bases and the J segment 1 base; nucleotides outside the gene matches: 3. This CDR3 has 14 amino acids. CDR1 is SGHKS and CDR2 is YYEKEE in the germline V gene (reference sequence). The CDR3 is CASSPGQGTDTQYF. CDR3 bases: TGTGCCAGCAGCCCTGGACAGGGCACAGATACGCAGTATTTT.